The 13 T cell receptor beta chains below all came from one sample that was sequenced in a study of cytomegalovirus exposure and HLA in healthy donors (dated by TCRdb to the late 2010s). Library preparation employed the immunoSEQ multiplex PCR assay. For the multiplex PCR, a mixture combining 60 forward primers for TCR Vbeta segments and 13 reverse primers for TCR Jbeta segments was used. The source is immuneACCESS, and TCRdb retained only in-frame sequences with V and J called. Part of the clones is not carried over; for the studies checked, unresolved V genes explain less than half of this, and the remainder is unexplained. The sample has some 120,000 clones on record. The ten top clones hold around 7% of the sample. The sample consisted of PBMCs. These receptors were obtained from a man in his forties in good health and CMV-seropositive.

V usage is TRBV9 and J usage is TRBJ2-7; 10 bases agree with TRBD1. Germline CDR1 is SGDLS and CDR2 is YYNGEE. Trimming took 0 bases from V and 3 from J; bases not matched to a gene: 6. The CDR3 totals 16 residues. The CDR3 loop is CASSVALGQGIYEQYF. CDR3 nucleotides: TGTGCCAGCAGCGTAGCCTTGGGACAGGGGATCTACGAGCAGTACTTC.

The genes are TRBV5-6 and TRBJ2-5; possibly TRBD2 for D (7 bases). The ends were cut back, 0 bases at V and 2 bases at J, with 14 bases in the middle. The CDR3 sequence is 16 residues long. From germline, CDR1 is SGHDT and CDR2 YYEEEE. The CDR3 reads CASSLGGGGGQETQYF. CDR3 coding DNA: TGTGCCAGCAGCTTGGGCGGGGGAGGGGGGCAAGAGACCCAGTACTTC.

This sequence joins TRBV28 and TRBJ2-7, with a tentative D call TRBD1 (6 bases). CDR1 and CDR2 (germline): MDHEN, SYDVKM. The CDR3 loop spans 15 amino acids. The V and J ends lost 2 bases and 3 bases respectively, with 14 bases between them. CDR3 protein: CASSLRQGYLYEQYF. The CDR3 DNA sequence: TGTGCCAGCAGTTTAAGGCAGGGGTACCTCTACGAGCAGTACTTC.

The rearrangement links TRBV19 to TRBJ2-1, with 8 bases that match TRBD1. This CDR3 has 16 residues. The junction had 9 bases not matched to a gene; V was cut back by 3 bases and J by 5 bases. Germline lookup yields CDR1 LNHDA and CDR2 SQIVND (reference sequence). The CDR3 DNA follows: TGTGCCAGTAGTATTGCAGGGACAGGACCTCACAATGAGCAGTTCTTC. It codes for CASSIAGTGPHNEQFF.

This rearrangement joins TRBV6-6 to TRBJ2-5; D uncertain. Trimming removed 1 base from V and 5 bases from J, with 11 bases in between. Germline-derived CDR1 and CDR2 are MNHNY and SVGAGI (reference sequence). The CDR3 has 14 residues. The CDR3 reads CASSYYRVGETQYF. The CDR3 DNA follows: TGTGCCAGCAGTTACTATCGGGTCGGTGAGACCCAGTACTTC.

V gene TRBV18 combines with J gene TRBJ2-6; D unresolved. CDR1 is KGHSH, CDR2 LQKENI, per germline. This CDR3 has 16 amino acids. V was cut by 3 bases and J by 2 bases, with 11 bases left in between. The CDR3 DNA follows: TGTGCCAGCTCACCTGCGCCTCCTACTGGGGCCAACGTCCTGACTTTC. Encoded protein: CASSPAPPTGANVLTF.

V gene TRBV6-5 combines with J gene TRBJ2-7; tentative D call: TRBD2 (5 bases). Germline V gene sequence: CDR1 MNHEY, CDR2 SVGAGI. The germline V and J ends were trimmed by 7 bases and 6 bases, with 16 bases remaining between them. The CDR3 runs to 13 residues. CDR3 region: CASTMGSGSEQYF. In DNA form, the CDR3 reads TGTGCCAGCACCATGGGAAGCGGTTCCGAGCAGTACTTC.

The chain has TRBV15 and TRBJ1-1, with D unresolved. Germline V gene data show CDR1 as LNHNV and CDR2 as YYDKDF (reference sequence). Trimming cost V 0 bases and J 5 bases, with 16 bases left between them. The length of the CDR3 is 16 residues. The CDR3 DNA is TGTGCCACCAGCAGAGATCGCGGGCAGCGAGGGACTGAAGCTTTCTTT. It translates to CATSRDRGQRGTEAFF.

The chain carries TRBV6-6 and TRBJ2-7, with a tentative D call TRBD2 (5 bases). This CDR3 contains 12 residues. Per the germline V gene, CDR1 is MNHNY and CDR2 is SVGAGI (reference sequence). Trimming shortened V by 9 bases and J by 0 bases, and 9 bases separated the two germline ends. CDR3 loop: CASFGSSYEQYF. The CDR3 DNA is TGTGCCAGTTTTGGGAGCTCCTACGAGCAGTACTTC.

The chain has TRBV11-2 and TRBJ1-2; D not resolved. Per germline, CDR1 SGHAT and CDR2 FQNNGV. There are 15 residues in the CDR3. Trimming removed 0 bases at V and 0 bases at J, with 8 bases between. In DNA, the CDR3 is TGTGCCAGCAGCTTAGATCTGGCAGCTAACTATGGCTACACCTTC. Protein: CASSLDLAANYGYTF.

The chain uses TRBV29-1 and TRBJ2-4; D gene unclear. The ends were cut back, 4 bases at V and 9 bases at J, with 16 bases in the middle. CDR1 and CDR2 from the germline V gene are SQVTM and ANQGSEA. There are 13 residues in the CDR3. The CDR3: CSVVGGKLSIQYF. The CDR3 DNA follows: TGCAGCGTTGTAGGCGGTAAGCTAAGCATTCAGTACTTC.

The rearrangement joins TRBV18 to TRBJ1-2, with D possibly TRBD1 on 6 matching bases. V was pared by 0 bases and J by 0 bases, with 17 bases between. This CDR3 region has 18 residues. The germline CDR1 and CDR2 sequences are KGHSH and LQKENI. CDR3 sequence (DNA): TGTGCCAGCTCACCACCGTTTTTTCTCGAGGGGGCTAACTATGGCTACACCTTC. Amino acid sequence: CASSPPFFLEGANYGYTF. Full variable domain (outside the CDR3, taken from reference TRBV18 and TRBJ1-2): NAGVMQNPRHLVRRRGQEARLRCSPMKGHSHVYWYRQLPEEGLKFMVYLQKENIIDESGMPKERFSAEFPKEGPSILRIQQVVRGDSAAYFCASSPPFFLEGANYGYTFGSGTRLTVV.

V usage is TRBV19 and J usage is TRBJ1-2, with 7 positions matching TRBD1. Germline-derived CDR1 and CDR2 are LNHDA and SQIVND (reference sequence). With 2 bases clipped from V and 2 bases from J, the junction kept 5 bases outside the gene matches. The CDR3 covers 15 residues. The CDR3 loop reads CASSITPDRNYGYTF. CDR3 DNA sequence: TGTGCCAGTAGTATAACCCCGGACAGGAACTATGGCTACACCTTC.